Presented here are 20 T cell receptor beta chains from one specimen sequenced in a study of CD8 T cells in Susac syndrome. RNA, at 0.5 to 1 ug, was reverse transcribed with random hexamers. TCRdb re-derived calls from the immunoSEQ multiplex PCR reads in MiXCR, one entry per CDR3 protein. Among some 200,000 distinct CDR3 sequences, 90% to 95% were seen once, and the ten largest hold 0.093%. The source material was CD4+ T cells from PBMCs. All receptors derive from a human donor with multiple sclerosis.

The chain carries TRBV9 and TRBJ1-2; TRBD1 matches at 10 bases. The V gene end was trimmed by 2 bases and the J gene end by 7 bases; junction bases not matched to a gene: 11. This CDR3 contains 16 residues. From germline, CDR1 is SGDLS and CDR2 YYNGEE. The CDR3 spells CASSVRIDRGPSGYTF. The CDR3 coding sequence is TGTGCCAGCAGCGTCAGGATTGACAGGGGGCCTTCTGGCTACACCTTC. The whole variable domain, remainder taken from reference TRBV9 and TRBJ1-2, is DSGVTQTPKHLITATGQRVTLRCSPRSGDLSVYWYQQSLDQGLQFLIQYYNGEERAKGNILERFSAQQFPDLHSELNLSSLELGDSALYFCASSVRIDRGPSGYTFGSGTRLTVV.

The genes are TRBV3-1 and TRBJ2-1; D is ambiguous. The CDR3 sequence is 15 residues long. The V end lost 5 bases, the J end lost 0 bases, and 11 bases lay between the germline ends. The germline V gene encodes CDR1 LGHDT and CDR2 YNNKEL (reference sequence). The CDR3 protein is CASSFGQLSYNEQFF. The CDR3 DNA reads TGTGCCAGCAGCTTCGGGCAACTCTCCTACAATGAGCAGTTCTTC.

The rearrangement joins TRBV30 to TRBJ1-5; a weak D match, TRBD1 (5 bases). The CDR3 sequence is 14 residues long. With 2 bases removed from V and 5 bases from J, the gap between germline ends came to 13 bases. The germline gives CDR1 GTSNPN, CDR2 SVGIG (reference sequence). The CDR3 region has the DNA TGTGCCTGGAGTTCCGGGGGGGTAGATCAGCCCCAGCATTTT. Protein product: CAWSSGGVDQPQHF.

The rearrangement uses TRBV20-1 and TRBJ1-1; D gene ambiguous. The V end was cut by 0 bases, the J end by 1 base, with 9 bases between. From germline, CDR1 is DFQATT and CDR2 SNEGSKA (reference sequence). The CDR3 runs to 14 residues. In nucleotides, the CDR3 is TGCAGTGCTAGAGATGGTCGGGGGAACACTGAAGCTTTCTTT. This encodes CSARDGRGNTEAFF.

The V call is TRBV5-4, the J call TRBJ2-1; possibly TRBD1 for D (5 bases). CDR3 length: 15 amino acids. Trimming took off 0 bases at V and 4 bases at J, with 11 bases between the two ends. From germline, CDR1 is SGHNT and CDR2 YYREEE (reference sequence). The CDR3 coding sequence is TGTGCCAGCAGCTTGGCGCAGGGTCAGTACAATGAGCAGTTCTTC. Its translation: CASSLAQGQYNEQFF.

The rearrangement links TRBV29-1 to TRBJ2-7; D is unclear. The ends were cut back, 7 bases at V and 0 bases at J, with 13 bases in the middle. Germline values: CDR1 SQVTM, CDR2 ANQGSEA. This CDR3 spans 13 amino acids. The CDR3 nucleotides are TGCAGCGCTTCAAAGAAAAGCTCCTACGAGCAGTACTTC. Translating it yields CSASKKSSYEQYF.

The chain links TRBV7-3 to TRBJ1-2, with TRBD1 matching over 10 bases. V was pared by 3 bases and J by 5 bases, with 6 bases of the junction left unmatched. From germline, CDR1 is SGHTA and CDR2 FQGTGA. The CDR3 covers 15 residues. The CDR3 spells CASSFSGTGDYGYTF. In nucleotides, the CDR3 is TGTGCCAGCAGCTTTTCCGGGACAGGGGATTATGGCTACACCTTC.

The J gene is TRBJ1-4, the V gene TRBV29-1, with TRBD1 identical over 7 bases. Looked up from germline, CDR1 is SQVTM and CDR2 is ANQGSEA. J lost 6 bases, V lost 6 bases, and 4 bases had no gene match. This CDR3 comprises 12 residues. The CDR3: CSVQGGDEKLFF. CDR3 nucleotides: TGCAGCGTCCAGGGGGGGGATGAAAAACTGTTTTTT.

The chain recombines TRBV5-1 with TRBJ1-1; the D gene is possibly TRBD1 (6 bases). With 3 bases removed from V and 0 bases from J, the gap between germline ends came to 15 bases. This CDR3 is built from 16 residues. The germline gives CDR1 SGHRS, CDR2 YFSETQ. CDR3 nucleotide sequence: TGCGCCAGCAGCTCGAGAGCAGGGGCGGTGAACACTGAAGCTTTCTTT. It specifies CASSSRAGAVNTEAFF.

The CDR3 spells CASSPDRQPTNEKLFF. As DNA, the CDR3 is TGTGCCAGCAGCCCAGACAGACAGCCAACTAATGAAAAACTGTTTTTT. The chain combines TRBV4-2 with TRBJ1-4; maybe TRBD1 (5 bases). The CDR3 runs to 16 residues. Germline V gene lookup returns CDR1 LGHNA and CDR2 YNFKEQ. Trimming left V 4 bases short and J 0 bases short, with 12 bases between.

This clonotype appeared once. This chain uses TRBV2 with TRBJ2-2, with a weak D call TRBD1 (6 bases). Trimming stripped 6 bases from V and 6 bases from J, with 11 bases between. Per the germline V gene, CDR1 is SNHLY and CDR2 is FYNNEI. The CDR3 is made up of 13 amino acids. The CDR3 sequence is CASSDQGPGELFF. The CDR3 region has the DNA TGTGCCAGCAGCGATCAGGGGCCCGGGGAGCTGTTTTTT.

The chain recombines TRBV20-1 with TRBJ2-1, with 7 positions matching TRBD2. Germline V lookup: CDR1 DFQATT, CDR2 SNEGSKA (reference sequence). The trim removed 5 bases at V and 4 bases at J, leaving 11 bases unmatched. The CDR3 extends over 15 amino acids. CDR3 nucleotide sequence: TGCAGTGCTCCCCCGGGCCTAGCGGTATACAATGAGCAGTTCTTC. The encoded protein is CSAPPGLAVYNEQFF.

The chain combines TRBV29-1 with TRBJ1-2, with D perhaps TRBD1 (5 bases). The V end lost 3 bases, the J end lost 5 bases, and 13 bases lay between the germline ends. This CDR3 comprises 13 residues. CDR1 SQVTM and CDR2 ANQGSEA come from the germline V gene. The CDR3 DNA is TGCAGCGTTGACGTGGGGGTCGGATATGGCTACACCTTC. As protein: CSVDVGVGYGYTF.

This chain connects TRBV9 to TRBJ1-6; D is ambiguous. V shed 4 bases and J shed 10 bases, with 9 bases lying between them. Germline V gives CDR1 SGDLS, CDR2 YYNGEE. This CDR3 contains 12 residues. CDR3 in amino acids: CASSRDGSPLHF. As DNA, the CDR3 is TGTGCCAGCAGCCGTGATGGGTCACCCCTCCACTTT.

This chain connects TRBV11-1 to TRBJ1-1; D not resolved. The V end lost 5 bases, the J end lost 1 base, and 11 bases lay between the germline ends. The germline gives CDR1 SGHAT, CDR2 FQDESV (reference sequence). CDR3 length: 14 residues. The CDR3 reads CASSLLDGNTEAFF. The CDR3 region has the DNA TGTGCCAGCAGCCTGTTGGACGGGAACACTGAAGCTTTCTTT.

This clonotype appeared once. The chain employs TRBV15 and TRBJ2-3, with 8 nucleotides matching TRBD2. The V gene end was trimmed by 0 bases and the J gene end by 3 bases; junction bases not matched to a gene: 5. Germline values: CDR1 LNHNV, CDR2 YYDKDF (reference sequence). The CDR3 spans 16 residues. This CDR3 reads CATSRELGGATDTQYF. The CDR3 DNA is TGTGCCACCAGCAGAGAACTCGGGGGGGCGACAGATACGCAGTATTTT.

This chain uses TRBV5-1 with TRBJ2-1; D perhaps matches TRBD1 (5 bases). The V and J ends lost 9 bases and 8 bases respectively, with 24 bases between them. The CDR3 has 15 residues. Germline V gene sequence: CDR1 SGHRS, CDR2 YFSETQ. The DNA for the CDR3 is TGCGCCACCTCTAAAGGGGCCAGCGAGTCCCATGAGCAGTTCTTC. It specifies CATSKGASESHEQFF.

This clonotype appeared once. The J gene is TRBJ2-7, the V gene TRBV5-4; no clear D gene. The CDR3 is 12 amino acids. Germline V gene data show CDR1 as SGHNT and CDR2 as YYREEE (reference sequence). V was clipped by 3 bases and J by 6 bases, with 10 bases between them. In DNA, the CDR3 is TGTGCCAGCAGCTGGGTTCTAGGCGAGCAGTACTTC. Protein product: CASSWVLGEQYF.

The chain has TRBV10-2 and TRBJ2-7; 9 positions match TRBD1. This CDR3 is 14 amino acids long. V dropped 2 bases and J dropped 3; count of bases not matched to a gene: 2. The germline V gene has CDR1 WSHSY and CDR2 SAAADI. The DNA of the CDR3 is TGCGCCAGCAGTGAGCCGGGACAGGGCTACGAGCAGTACTTC. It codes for CASSEPGQGYEQYF.

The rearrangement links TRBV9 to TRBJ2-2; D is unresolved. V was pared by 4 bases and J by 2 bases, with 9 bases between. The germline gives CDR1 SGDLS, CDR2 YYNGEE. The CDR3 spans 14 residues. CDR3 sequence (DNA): TGTGCCAGCAGCCCCCGCTCTAACACCGGGGAGCTGTTTTTT. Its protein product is CASSPRSNTGELFF.